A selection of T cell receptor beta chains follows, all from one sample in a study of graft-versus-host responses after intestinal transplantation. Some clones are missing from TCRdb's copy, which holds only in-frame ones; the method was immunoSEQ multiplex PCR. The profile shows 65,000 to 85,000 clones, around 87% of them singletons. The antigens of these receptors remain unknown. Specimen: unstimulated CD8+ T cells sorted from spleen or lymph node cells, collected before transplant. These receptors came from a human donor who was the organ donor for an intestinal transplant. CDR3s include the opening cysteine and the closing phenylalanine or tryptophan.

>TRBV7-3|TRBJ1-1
CASSSLGQGDSEAFF
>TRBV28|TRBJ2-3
CACGWAGDTQYF
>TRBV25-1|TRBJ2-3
CASSENRGQDTQYF
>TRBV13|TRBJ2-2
CASFFRGGTGELFF
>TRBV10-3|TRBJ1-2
CAAHPSWGSNYGYTF
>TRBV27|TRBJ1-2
CASSGGVSGGYTF
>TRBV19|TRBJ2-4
CASSLHDTRWNIQYF
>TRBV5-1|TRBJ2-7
CASSAGMGGGASEQYF
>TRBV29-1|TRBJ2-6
CSVSDRPSSGANVLTF
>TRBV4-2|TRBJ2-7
CASSQPSGEPKYF
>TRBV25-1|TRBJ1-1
CASGAGGSEAFF
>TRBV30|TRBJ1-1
CAWGAGFTEAFF
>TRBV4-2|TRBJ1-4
CASSDLGSANEKLFF
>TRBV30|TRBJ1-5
CAWNPGPNSNQPQHF
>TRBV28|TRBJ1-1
CASSPRRGRYTEAFF
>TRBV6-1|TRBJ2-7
CASSPRTGAFYEQYF
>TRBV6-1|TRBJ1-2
CASSLTGSLDGYTF
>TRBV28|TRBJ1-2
CASSSPGGGIVDGYTF
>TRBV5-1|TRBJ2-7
CASRGTFTYEQYF
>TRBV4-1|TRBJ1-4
CASSQVPTTNEKLFF
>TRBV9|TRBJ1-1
CASSGWWCFF
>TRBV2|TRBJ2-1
CAIRGGLSSYNEQFF
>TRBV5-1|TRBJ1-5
CASYTVSSLAGRIYSNQPQHF
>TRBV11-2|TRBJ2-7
CASSLDPGSLNDF
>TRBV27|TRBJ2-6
CASSEAGISGANVLTF
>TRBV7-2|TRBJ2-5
CASSLGYSGGQTQYF
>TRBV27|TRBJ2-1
CASSHFQGREQFF
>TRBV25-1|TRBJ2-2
CASSEWTGDRAGELFF
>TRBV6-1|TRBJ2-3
CASRLLAGGPDTQYF
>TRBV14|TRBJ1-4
CASSRFDGATNEKLFF
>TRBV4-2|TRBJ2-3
CASSQVLAGGVDTQYF
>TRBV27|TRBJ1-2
CASSTRDGRNYGYTF
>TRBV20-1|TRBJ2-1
CSARDGGEQFF
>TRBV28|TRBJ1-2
CASSLAVGGLVPSNYGYTF
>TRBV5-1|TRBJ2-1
CASSPLIFGATDGNEQFF
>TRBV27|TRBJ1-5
CASSPLTGRRLDQPQHF
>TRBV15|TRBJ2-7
CATSRLPGQTYEQYF
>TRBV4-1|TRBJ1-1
CASSLRTGVTEAFF
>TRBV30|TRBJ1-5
CAWSGATGVQPQHF
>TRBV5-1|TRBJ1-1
CASSWEGSIGTEAFF
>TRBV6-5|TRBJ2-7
CASSYGDGSSYEQYF